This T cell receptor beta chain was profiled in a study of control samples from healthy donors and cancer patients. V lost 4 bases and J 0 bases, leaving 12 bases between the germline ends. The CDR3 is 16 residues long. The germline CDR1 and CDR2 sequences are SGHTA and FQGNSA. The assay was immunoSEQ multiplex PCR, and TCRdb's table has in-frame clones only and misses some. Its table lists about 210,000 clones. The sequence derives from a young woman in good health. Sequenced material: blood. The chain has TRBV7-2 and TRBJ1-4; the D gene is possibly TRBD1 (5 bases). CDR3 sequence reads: CASSSGLGATNEKLFF. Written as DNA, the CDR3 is TGTGCCAGCAGCTCGGGACTTGGGGCAACTAATGAAAAACTGTTTTTT.